These 28 T cell receptor beta chains came from one sample sequenced in a study of blood T cells in healthy people across ages. A J-beta primer mix and a sample-barcoded 5' primer were used in a second PCR of about 7 to 11 cycles. TCRdb itself ran the 5' RACE reads through MiXCR, one entry per CDR3 protein. The sample lists hundreds of thousands of distinct CDR3 sequences; about 27% were seen once. These data also formed part of another study, on T cells of mothers and their children.

Sequencing was performed on blood. These receptors came from a boy younger than 10 in good health.

The chain joins TRBV5-1 to TRBJ2-7; D is undetermined. Judging by the DNA end, TRBJ2-1 fits better; the J call may be wrong. CDR1 is SGHRS, CDR2 YFSETQ, per germline. CDR3 length: 15 amino acids. CDR3 coding DNA: TGCGCCAGCAGCTTCTTCGGAGAGGCTTACAATGAGCAGTTCTTC. As protein: CASSFFGEAYNEQFF.

The chain couples TRBV12-3 or TRBV12-4 to TRBJ1-5; D unresolved. V was pared by 3 bases and J by 7 bases, with 10 bases between. The length of the CDR3 is 13 residues. This chain's CDR3 is CASSFEGLQPQHF. CDR3 nucleotides: TGTGCCAGCAGTTTTGAAGGGCTACAGCCCCAGCATTTT.

V is TRBV7-8 and J is TRBJ1-1; possibly TRBD1 for D (6 bases). The germline gives CDR1 SGHVS, CDR2 FQNEAQ. V was cut by 5 bases and J by 3 bases, with 16 bases left in between. The CDR3 contains 15 residues. The CDR3 region is CASSAEGGRHTEAFF. The DNA for the CDR3 is TGTGCCAGCAGCGCAGAGGGGGGCAGGCACACTGAAGCTTTCTTT.

V gene TRBV12-3 or TRBV12-4 combines with J gene TRBJ1-2; TRBD1 matches at 7 bases. This CDR3 is built from 12 residues. Trimming at V came to 5 bases and at J to 6 bases, leaving 3 bases not matched to a gene. The CDR3 nucleotides read TGTGCCAGCAGTGCAGGGGGAGATGGCTACACCTTC. This codes for CASSAGGDGYTF.

The chain uses TRBV6-2 or TRBV6-3 and TRBJ2-5; 13 bases are shared with TRBD2. With 6 bases clipped from V and 5 bases from J, the junction kept 6 bases outside the gene matches. Per germline, CDR1 MNHEY and CDR2 SVGEGT. The CDR3 is 15 amino acids. CDR3 DNA: TGTGCCAGCAGCAGGGGGACTAGCGGGACGGAGACCCAGTACTTC. Translating it yields CASSRGTSGTETQYF.

The chain couples TRBV6-5 to TRBJ2-5; maybe TRBD2 (6 bases). The J call may not be correct, given that the DNA end is closer to TRBJ2-1. Germline V gene data show CDR1 as MNHEY and CDR2 as SVGAGI. This CDR3 is built from 14 residues. The DNA of the CDR3 is TGTGCCAGCAGCCCGGGAGTTGCAATAAATGAGCAGTTCTTC. Translating gives CASSPGVAINEQFF.

The genes are TRBV4-1 and TRBJ2-1, with D unclear. Trimming removed 6 bases at V and 0 bases at J, with 15 bases between. Germline CDR1 is MGHRA and CDR2 is YSYEKL. The length of the CDR3 is 16 residues. CDR3 bases: TGCGCCAGCAGGAGTACACAGCGCAGCTCCTACAATGAGCAGTTCTTC. This gives the protein CASRSTQRSSYNEQFF.

This clonotype was found a few times. This sequence joins TRBV7-2 and TRBJ1-2; D is uncertain. In germline, CDR1 is SGHTA, CDR2 FQGNSA. Trimming took off 8 bases at V and 4 bases at J, with 14 bases between the two ends. The CDR3 sequence is 13 residues long. The CDR3 region is CASGSDPSYGYTF. In DNA form, the CDR3 reads TGTGCCAGCGGGTCGGATCCTTCCTATGGCTACACCTTC.

This clonotype has a handful of counts. This chain connects TRBV12-3 or TRBV12-4 to TRBJ2-6; 11 bases align to TRBD1. V shed 1 base and J 0 bases; nucleotides not matched to a gene: 8. The CDR3 has 20 residues. CDR3 loop: CASSLVGRTGGHSGANVLTF. The CDR3 bases are TGTGCCAGCAGTTTAGTGGGCAGGACAGGGGGCCACTCTGGGGCCAACGTCCTGACTTTC.

The rearrangement joins TRBV5-5 to TRBJ1-1, with D perhaps matching TRBD1 (5 bases). Germline V lookup: CDR1 SGHKS, CDR2 YYEKEE (reference sequence). The V gene lost 1 base and the J gene lost 4 bases, with 14 bases spanning the gap. The CDR3 has 15 residues. The CDR3 sequence is CASSLIGGASTEAFF. The CDR3 coding sequence is TGTGCCAGCAGCTTGATTGGAGGGGCTTCCACTGAAGCTTTCTTT.

The CDR3 is CASEERGDQPQHF. CDR3 nucleotides: TGTGCCTCCGAGGAGAGGGGCGATCAGCCCCAGCATTTT. The chain couples TRBV6-2 or TRBV6-3 to TRBJ1-5, with D maybe TRBD1 (5 bases). Germline CDR1 is MNHEY and CDR2 is SVGEGT. The CDR3 covers 13 residues. Trimming took 11 bases from V and 5 from J, leaving 16 bases between them.

The table lists this clonotype with a few counts. As DNA, the CDR3 is TGCGCCAGCAGCTTGGTTGCGGAGCGGAACACCGGGGAGCTGTTTTTT. This encodes CASSLVAERNTGELFF. V is TRBV5-1 and J is TRBJ2-2; D remains unclear. V was trimmed by 0 bases and J by 1 base, leaving 10 bases between them. CDR3 size: 16 residues. Germline V gives CDR1 SGHRS, CDR2 YFSETQ.

The chain uses TRBV7-2 and TRBJ1-5; D is unresolved. Germline assignment: CDR1 SGHTA and CDR2 FQGNSA. The CDR3 covers 14 residues. Trimming took off 6 bases at V and 2 bases at J, with 11 bases between the two ends. The CDR3 bases are TGTGCCAGCAGTTCCACGAGGGGCAATCAGCCCCAGCATTTT. Its protein is CASSSTRGNQPQHF.

The V call is TRBV7-2, the J call TRBJ2-3; 10 bases map to TRBD2. This CDR3 comprises 16 residues. The ends lost 4 bases at V and 1 base at J; junction bases unmatched: 5. From germline, CDR1 is SGHTA and CDR2 FQGNSA. The CDR3, as DNA: TGTGCCAGCAGCTCTCGGACTAGCGGACGCACAGATACGCAGTATTTT. Protein sequence: CASSSRTSGRTDTQYF.

There are a few counts of this clonotype. This rearrangement joins TRBV5-1 to TRBJ2-1, with a possible D match to TRBD2 (5 bases). The CDR3 runs 14 residues. The germline V and J ends were trimmed by 5 bases and 1 base, with 10 bases remaining between them. Germline CDR1 reads SGHRS; CDR2 reads YFSETQ. This CDR3 is CASRERESYNEQFF. For the CDR3, the DNA is TGCGCCAGCAGGGAGAGGGAGTCCTACAATGAGCAGTTCTTC.

Only one count was recorded for this clonotype. The chain has TRBV29-1 and TRBJ2-3, with D uncertain. This CDR3 spans 12 amino acids. The V and J ends lost 4 bases and 6 bases respectively, with 11 bases between them. Germline loops: CDR1 SQVTM, CDR2 ANQGSEA. The CDR3 region is CSVGLRPDTQYF. The CDR3 region has the DNA TGCAGCGTTGGATTACGGCCCGATACGCAGTATTTT.

The chain uses TRBV6-1 and TRBJ2-3, with D possibly TRBD1 on 5 matching bases. Germline V lookup: CDR1 MNHNS, CDR2 SASEGT. Deletions cut 3 bases from V and 1 base from J, with 11 bases between. The CDR3 contains 15 residues. The CDR3 DNA reads TGTGCCAGCAGTGAGACAGTTCTACGCACAGATACGCAGTATTTT. It specifies CASSETVLRTDTQYF.

CDR3 loop: CASSRSQGFSSQETQYF. CDR3 DNA sequence: TGTGCCAGCAGTAGAAGTCAGGGTTTCTCCTCTCAAGAGACCCAGTACTTC. V is TRBV6-1 and J is TRBJ2-5, with D perhaps TRBD1 (5 bases). The V end lost 5 bases, the J end lost 2 bases, and 21 bases lay between the germline ends. Germline-derived CDR1 and CDR2 are MNHNS and SASEGT. The CDR3 runs to 17 residues.

This rearrangement joins TRBV5-4 to TRBJ2-5, with 8 bases lining up with TRBD1. The DNA matches TRBJ2-7 better at its end, which makes the J call doubtful. The germline CDR1 and CDR2 sequences are SGHNT and YYREEE (reference sequence). This CDR3 comprises 14 residues. In nucleotides, the CDR3 is TGTGCCAGCAGCACAAGGACAGGGTCGGACGAGCAGTACTTC. Translation gives CASSTRTGSDEQYF.

This clonotype was counted between two and nine times. The rearrangement joins TRBV2 to TRBJ2-1, with 8 nucleotides matching TRBD2. V lost 7 bases to trimming and J lost 9 bases; unmatched junction nucleotides: 5. CDR3 length: 12 residues. Germline assignment: CDR1 SNHLY and CDR2 FYNNEI. CDR3 amino acids: CASKAGDVEQFF. Here the CDR3 DNA reads TGTGCCAGCAAAGCGGGAGACGTTGAGCAGTTCTTC.

In this sample, this clonotype turned up a few times. The chain links TRBV7-8 to TRBJ2-5; 7 positions match TRBD2. The DNA end is more similar to TRBJ2-1, so the J call may be wrong. The germline V gene encodes CDR1 SGHVS and CDR2 FQNEAQ. This CDR3 is 16 amino acids long. The CDR3 DNA is TGTGCCAGCAGCTTAAAGCGGGGACTGACCTACAATGAGCAGTTCTTC. Translating it yields CASSLKRGLTYNEQFF.

V and J are TRBV5-4 and TRBJ2-2; TRBD2 might be the D (6 bases). Germline CDR1 and CDR2: SGHNT and YYREEE (reference sequence). The CDR3 runs 15 residues. The germline V and J ends were trimmed by 4 bases and 5 bases, with 15 bases remaining between them. The CDR3 is CASSIPERATGELFF. CDR3 sequence (DNA): TGTGCCAGCAGCATCCCCGAGCGGGCTACCGGGGAGCTGTTTTTT.

V is TRBV11-2 and J is TRBJ2-5, with a weak D call TRBD2 (5 bases). The germline V gene has CDR1 SGHAT and CDR2 FQNNGV. This CDR3 has 16 amino acids. Between the trimmed V and J ends, which lost 0 bases and 5 bases, there was a span of 16 bases. CDR3: CASSLDVGLPSETQYF. The CDR3 DNA reads as TGTGCCAGCAGCTTAGATGTAGGACTCCCTTCTGAGACCCAGTACTTC.

The CDR3: CASRTHNYGYTF. CDR3 DNA: TGTGCCAGCAGGACACATAACTATGGCTACACCTTC. This chain joins TRBV27 and TRBJ1-2; D remains ambiguous. V was trimmed by 6 bases and J by 1 base, leaving 6 bases between them. This CDR3 contains 12 residues. The germline V gene encodes CDR1 MNHEY and CDR2 SMNVEV (reference sequence).

CDR3 in amino acids: CARSRDSHQPQHF. As DNA, the CDR3 is TGTGCCAGGAGCCGGGACTCTCATCAGCCCCAGCATTTT. V gene TRBV7-9 combines with J gene TRBJ1-5, with a possible D match to TRBD1 (5 bases). The length of the CDR3 is 13 residues. The ends were cut back, 9 bases at V and 5 bases at J, with 14 bases in the middle. Germline V CDR1 and CDR2: SEHNR, FQNEAQ (reference sequence).

The rearrangement joins TRBV6-5 to TRBJ1-2; maybe TRBD1 (5 bases). Deletions cut 0 bases from V and 5 bases from J, with 7 bases between. Germline assignment: CDR1 MNHEY and CDR2 SVGAGI. The CDR3 has 13 residues. CDR3 bases: TGTGCCAGCAGTTACTCCAGGGCTTATGGCTACACCTTC. Translation: CASSYSRAYGYTF.

This chain joins TRBV5-1 and TRBJ2-2; D is uncertain. Deletions cut 4 bases from V and 1 base from J, with 11 bases between. The CDR3 totals 15 residues. Germline V gives CDR1 SGHRS, CDR2 YFSETQ. The chain's CDR3 is CASSPRWGNTGELFF. In DNA, the CDR3 is TGCGCCAGCAGCCCCCGGTGGGGGAACACCGGGGAGCTGTTTTTT.

The chain joins TRBV20-1 to TRBJ2-7, with 10 bases lining up with TRBD1. From germline, CDR1 is DFQATT and CDR2 SNEGSKA (reference sequence). This CDR3 has 15 amino acids. Trimming cost V 3 bases and J 6 bases; bases outside gene matches: 11. The CDR3, as DNA: TGCAGTGCTAGGGGGGGGACAGGGGAAAACCCCGAGCAGTACTTC. Translated: CSARGGTGENPEQYF.